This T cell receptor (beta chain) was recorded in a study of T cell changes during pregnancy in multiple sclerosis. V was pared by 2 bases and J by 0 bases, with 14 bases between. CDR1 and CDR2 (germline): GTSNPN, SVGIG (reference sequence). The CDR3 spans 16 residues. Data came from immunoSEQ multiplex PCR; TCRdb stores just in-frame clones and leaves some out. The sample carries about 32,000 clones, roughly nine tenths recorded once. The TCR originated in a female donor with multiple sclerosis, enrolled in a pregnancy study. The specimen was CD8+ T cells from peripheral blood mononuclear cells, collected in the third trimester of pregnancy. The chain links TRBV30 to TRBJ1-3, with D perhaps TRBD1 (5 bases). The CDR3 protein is CAWSRGRTISGNTIYF. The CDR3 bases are TGTGCCTGGAGTAGGGGCAGGACGATCTCTGGAAACACCATATATTTT.